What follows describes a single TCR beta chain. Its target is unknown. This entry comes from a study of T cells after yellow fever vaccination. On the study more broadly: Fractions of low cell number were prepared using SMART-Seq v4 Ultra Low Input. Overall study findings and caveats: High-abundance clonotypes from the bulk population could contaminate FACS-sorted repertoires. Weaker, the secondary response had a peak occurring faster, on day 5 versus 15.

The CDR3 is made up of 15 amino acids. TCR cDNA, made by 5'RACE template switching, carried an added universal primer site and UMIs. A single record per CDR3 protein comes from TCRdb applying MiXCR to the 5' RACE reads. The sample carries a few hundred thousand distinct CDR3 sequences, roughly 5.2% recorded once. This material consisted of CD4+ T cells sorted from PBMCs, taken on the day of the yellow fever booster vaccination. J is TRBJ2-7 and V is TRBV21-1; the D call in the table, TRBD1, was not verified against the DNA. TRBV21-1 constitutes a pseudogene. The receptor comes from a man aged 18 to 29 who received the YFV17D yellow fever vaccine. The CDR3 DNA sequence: TGTGCCAGCAGCTACACGACCCGGGACGGCTACGAGCAGTACGTC. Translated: CASSYTTRDGYEQYV.